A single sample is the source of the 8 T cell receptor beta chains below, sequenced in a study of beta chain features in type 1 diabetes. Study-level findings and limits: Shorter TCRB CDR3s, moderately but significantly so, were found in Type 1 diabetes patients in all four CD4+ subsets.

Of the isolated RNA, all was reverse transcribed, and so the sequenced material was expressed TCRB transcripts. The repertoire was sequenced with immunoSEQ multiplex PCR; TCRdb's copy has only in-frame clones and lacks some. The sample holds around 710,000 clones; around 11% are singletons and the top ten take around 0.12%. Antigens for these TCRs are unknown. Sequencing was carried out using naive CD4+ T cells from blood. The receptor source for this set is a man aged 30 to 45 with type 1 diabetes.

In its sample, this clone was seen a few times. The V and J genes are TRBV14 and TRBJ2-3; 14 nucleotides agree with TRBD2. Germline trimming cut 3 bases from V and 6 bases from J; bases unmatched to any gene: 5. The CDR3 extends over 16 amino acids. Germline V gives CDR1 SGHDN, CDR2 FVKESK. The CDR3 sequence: CASSHGTSGGLDTQYF. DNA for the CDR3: TGTGCCAGCAGCCATGGGACTAGCGGGGGATTGGATACGCAGTATTTT.

DNA of the CDR3: TGTGCCAGCAGCTTTTCTGAACTGGGACAAACTAATGAAAAACTGTTTTTT. Translated, it gives CASSFSELGQTNEKLFF. The J gene is TRBJ1-4, the V gene TRBV2; perhaps TRBD1 as D (6 bases). The CDR3 sequence is 17 residues long. CDR1 is SNHLY and CDR2 is FYNNEI in the germline V gene. V lost 6 bases to trimming and J lost 1 base, with 18 bases between them.

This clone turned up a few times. The DNA for the CDR3 is TGTGCCAGCAGTTACGCAGGGACCTATGGCTACACCTTC. Its translation is CASSYAGTYGYTF. The V call is TRBV6-5, the J call TRBJ1-2, with TRBD1 as a possible D gene (5 bases). CDR3 size: 13 residues. Germline V gene sequence: CDR1 MNHEY, CDR2 SVGAGI. The V and J ends lost 2 bases and 4 bases respectively, with 8 bases between them.

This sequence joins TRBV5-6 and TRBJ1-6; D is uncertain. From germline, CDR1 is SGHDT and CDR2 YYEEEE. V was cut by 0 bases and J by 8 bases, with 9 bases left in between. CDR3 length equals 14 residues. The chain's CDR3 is CASSLAGSYSPLHF. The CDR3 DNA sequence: TGTGCCAGCAGCTTGGCGGGGTCCTATTCACCCCTCCACTTT.

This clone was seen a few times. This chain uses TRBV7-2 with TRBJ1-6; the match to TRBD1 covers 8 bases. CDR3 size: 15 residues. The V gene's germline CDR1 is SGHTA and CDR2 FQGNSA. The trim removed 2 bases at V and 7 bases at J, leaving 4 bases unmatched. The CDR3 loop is CASSLQRDRNSPLHF. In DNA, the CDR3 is TGTGCCAGCAGCTTACAGCGGGACAGGAATTCACCCCTCCACTTT. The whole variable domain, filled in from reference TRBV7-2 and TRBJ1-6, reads GAGVSQSPSNKVTEKGKDVELRCDPISGHTALYWYRQSLGQGLEFLIYFQGNSAPDKSGLPSDRFSAERTGGSVSTLTIQRTQQEDSAVYLCASSLQRDRNSPLHFGNGTRLTVT.

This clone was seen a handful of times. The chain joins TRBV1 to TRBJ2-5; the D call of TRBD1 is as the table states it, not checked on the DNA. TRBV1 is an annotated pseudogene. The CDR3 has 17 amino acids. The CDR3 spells CTSSRDPDRDPPETQYF. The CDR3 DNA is TGCACCAGCAGCCGAGACCCGGACAGGGACCCTCCAGAGACCCAGTACTTC.

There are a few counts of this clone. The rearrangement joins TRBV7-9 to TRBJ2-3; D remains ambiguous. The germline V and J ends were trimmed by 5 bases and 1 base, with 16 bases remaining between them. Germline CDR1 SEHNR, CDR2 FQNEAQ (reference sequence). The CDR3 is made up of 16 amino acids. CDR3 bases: TGTGCCAGCAGCCTTACACCGGGCCAACGCACAGATACGCAGTATTTT. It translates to CASSLTPGQRTDTQYF.

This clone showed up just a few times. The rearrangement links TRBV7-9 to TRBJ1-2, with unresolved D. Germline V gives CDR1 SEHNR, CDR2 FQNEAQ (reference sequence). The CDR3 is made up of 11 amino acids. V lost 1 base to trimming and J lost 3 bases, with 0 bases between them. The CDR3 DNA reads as TGTGCCAGCAGCTTAGACTATGGCTACACCTTC. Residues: CASSLDYGYTF.